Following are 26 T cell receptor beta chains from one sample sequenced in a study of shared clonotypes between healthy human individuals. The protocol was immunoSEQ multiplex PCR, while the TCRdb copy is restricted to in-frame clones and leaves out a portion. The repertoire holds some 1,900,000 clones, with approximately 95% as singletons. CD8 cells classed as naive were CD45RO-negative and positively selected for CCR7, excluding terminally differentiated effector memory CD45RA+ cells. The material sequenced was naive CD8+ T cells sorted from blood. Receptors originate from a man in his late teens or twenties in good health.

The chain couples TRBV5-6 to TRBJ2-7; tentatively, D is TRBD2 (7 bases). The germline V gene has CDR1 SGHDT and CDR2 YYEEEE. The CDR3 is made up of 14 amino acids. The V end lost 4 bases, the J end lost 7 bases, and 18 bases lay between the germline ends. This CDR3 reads CASSGGAGSGEQYF. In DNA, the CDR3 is TGTGCCAGCAGCGGGGGGGCTGGCTCAGGAGAGCAGTACTTC.

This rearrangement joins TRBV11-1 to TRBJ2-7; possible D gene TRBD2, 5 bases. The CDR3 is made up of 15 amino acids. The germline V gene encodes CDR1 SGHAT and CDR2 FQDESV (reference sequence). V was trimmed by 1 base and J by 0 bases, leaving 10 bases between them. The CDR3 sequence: CASSLGTSSSYEQYF. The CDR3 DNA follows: TGTGCCAGCAGCTTAGGGACTTCGAGCTCCTACGAGCAGTACTTC.

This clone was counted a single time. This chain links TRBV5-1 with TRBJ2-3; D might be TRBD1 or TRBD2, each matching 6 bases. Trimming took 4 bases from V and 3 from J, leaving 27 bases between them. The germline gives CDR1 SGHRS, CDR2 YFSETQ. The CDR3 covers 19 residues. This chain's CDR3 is CASSPRTVGREKPTDTQYF. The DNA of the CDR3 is TGCGCCAGCAGCCCGAGGACAGTTGGGCGGGAAAAGCCTACAGATACGCAGTATTTT.

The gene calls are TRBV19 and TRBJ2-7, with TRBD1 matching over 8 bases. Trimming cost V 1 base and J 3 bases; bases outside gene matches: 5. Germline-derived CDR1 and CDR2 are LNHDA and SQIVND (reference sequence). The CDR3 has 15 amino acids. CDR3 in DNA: TGTGCCAGTAGTATAGGACAGGGGACTGTCTACGAGCAGTACTTC. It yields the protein CASSIGQGTVYEQYF. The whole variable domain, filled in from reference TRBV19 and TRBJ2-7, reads DGGITQSPKYLFRKEGQNVTLSCEQNLNHDAMYWYRQDPGQGLRLIYYSQIVNDFQKGDIAEGYSVSREKKESFPLTVTSAQKNPTAFYLCASSIGQGTVYEQYFGPGTRLTVT.

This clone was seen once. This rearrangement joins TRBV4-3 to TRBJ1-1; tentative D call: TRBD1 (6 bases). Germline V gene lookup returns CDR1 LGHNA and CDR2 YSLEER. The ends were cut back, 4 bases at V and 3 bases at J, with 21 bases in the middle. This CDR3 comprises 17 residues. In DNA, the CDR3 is TGCGCCAGCAGCCCCAGGGGTTTTGATTTTGAGGACACTGAAGCTTTCTTT. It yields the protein CASSPRGFDFEDTEAFF.

The CDR3 loop reads CASSFSGTGVEKLFF. DNA of the CDR3: TGTGCCAGCAGCTTTAGCGGGACAGGGGTAGAAAAACTGTTTTTT. This chain connects TRBV7-9 to TRBJ1-4; 10 bases map to TRBD1. This CDR3 has 15 residues. Looked up from germline, CDR1 is SEHNR and CDR2 is FQNEAQ (reference sequence). The junction had 6 bases not matched to a gene; V was cut back by 3 bases and J by 8 bases.

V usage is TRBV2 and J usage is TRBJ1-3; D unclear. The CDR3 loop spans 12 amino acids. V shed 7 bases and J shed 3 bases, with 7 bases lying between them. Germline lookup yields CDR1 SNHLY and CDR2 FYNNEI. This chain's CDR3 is CASMGFGNTIYF. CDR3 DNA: TGTGCCAGCATGGGTTTTGGAAACACCATATATTTT. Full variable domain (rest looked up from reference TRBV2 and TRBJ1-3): EPEVTQTPSHQVTQMGQEVILRCVPISNHLYFYWYRQILGQKVEFLVSFYNNEISEKSEIFDDQFSVERPDGSNFTLKIRSTKLEDSAMYFCASMGFGNTIYFGEGSWLTVV.

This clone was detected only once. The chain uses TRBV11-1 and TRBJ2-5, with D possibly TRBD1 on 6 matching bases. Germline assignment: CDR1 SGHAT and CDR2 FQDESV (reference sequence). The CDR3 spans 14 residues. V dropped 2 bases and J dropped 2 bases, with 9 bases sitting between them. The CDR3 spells CASSLQGPQETQYF. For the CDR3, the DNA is TGTGCCAGCAGCTTACAGGGGCCACAAGAGACCCAGTACTTC.

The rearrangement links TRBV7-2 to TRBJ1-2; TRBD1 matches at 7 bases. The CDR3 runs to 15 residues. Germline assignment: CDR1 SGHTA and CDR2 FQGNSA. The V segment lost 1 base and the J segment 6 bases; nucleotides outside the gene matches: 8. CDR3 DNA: TGTGCCAGCAGCTTAGTTCCCAACGACAGGGATGGCTACACCTTC. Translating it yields CASSLVPNDRDGYTF.

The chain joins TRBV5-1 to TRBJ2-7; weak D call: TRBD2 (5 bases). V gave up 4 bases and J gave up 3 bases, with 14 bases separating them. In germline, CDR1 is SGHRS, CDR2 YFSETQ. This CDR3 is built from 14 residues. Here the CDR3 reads CASSISGNLYEQYF. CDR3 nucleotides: TGCGCCAGCAGCATATCGGGAAACCTCTACGAGCAGTACTTC.

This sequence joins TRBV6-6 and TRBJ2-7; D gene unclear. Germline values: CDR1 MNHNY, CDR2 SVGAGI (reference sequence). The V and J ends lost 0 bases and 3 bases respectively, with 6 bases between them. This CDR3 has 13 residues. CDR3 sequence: CASSYSFFYEQYF. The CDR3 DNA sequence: TGTGCCAGCAGTTACTCGTTTTTCTACGAGCAGTACTTC.

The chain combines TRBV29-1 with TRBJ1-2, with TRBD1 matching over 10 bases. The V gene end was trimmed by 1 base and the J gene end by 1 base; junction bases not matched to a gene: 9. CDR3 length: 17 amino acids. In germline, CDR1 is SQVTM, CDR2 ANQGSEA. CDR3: CSVEGRDRGKNNYGYTF. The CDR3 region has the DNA TGCAGCGTTGAAGGCCGGGACAGGGGAAAGAATAACTATGGCTACACCTTC.

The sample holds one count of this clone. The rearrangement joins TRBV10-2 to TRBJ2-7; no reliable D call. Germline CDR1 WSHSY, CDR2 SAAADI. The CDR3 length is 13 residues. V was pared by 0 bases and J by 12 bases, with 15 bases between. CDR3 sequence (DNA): TGCGCCAGCAGTGAGTCGACTGGGGATCATAGGTACTTC. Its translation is CASSESTGDHRYF.

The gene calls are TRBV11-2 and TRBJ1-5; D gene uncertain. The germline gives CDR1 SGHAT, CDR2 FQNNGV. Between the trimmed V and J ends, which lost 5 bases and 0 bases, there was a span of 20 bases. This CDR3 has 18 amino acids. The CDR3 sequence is CASSHPSGVGNSNQPQHF. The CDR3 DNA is TGTGCCAGCAGCCATCCATCCGGAGTCGGGAATAGCAATCAGCCCCAGCATTTT.

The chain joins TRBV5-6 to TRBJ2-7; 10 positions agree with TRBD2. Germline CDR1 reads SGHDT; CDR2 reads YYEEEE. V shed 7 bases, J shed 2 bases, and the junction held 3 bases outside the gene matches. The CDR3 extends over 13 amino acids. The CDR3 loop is CASGSGGAYEQYF. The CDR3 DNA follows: TGTGCCAGCGGCAGCGGGGGGGCCTACGAGCAGTACTTC.

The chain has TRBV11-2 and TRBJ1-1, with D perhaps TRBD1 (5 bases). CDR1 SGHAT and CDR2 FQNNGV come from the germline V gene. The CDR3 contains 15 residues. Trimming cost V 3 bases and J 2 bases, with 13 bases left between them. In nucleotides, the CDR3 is TGTGCCAGCAGCTTTGTTGGGGGTTTAAACACTGAAGCTTTCTTT. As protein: CASSFVGGLNTEAFF.

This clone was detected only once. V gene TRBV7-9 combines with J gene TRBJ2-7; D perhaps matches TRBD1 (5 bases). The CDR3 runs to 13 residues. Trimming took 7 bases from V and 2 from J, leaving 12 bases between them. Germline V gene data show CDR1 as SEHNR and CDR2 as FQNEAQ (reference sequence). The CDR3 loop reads CASTHGAAYEQYF. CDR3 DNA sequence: TGTGCCAGCACCCATGGGGCGGCCTACGAGCAGTACTTC. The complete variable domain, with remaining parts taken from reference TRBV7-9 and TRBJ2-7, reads DTGVSQNPRHKITKRGQNVTFRCDPISEHNRLYWYRQTLGQGPEFLTYFQNEAQLEKSRLLSDRFSAERPKGSFSTLEIQRTEQGDSAMYLCASTHGAAYEQYFGPGTRLTVT.

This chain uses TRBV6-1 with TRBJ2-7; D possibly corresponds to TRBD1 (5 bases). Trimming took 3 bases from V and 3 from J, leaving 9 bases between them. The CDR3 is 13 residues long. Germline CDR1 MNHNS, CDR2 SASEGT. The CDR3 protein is CASSEGHYYEQYF. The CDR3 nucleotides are TGTGCCAGCAGTGAGGGGCATTACTACGAGCAGTACTTC.

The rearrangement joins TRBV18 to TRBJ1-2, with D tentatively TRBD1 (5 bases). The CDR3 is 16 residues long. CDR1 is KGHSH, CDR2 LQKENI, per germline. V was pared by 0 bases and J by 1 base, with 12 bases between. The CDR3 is CASSPPIQVDNYGYTF. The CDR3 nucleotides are TGTGCCAGCTCACCACCGATACAGGTCGATAACTATGGCTACACCTTC.

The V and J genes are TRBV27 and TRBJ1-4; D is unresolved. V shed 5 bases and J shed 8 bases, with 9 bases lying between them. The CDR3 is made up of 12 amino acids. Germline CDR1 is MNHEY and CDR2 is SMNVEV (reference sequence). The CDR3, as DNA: TGTGCCAGCAGTGGGCCGGACGAAAAACTGTTTTTT. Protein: CASSGPDEKLFF. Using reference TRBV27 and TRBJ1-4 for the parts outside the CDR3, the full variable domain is EAQVTQNPRYLITVTGKKLTVTCSQNMNHEYMSWYRQDPGLGLRQIYYSMNVEVTDKGDVPEGYKVSRKEKRNFPLILESPSPNQTSLYFCASSGPDEKLFFGSGTQLSVL.

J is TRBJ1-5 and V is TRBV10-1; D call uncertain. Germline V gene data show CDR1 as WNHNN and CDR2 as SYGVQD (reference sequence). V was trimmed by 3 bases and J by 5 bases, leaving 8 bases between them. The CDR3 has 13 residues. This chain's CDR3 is CASSDTPDQPQHF. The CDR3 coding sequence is TGCGCCAGCAGTGATACCCCAGATCAGCCCCAGCATTTT.

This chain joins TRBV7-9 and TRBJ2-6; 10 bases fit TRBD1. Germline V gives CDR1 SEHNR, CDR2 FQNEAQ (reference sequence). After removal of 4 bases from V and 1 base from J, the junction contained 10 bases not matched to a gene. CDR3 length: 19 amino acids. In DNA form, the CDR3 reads TGTGCCAGCAGCTCCCCAGAGGGGGACAGGGGTTCTGGGGCCAACGTCCTGACTTTC. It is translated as CASSSPEGDRGSGANVLTF.

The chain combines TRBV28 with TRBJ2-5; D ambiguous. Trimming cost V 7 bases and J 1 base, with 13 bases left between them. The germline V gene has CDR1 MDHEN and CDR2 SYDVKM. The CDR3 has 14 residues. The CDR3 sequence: CASTVGRFQETQYF. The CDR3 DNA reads TGTGCCAGCACCGTAGGACGGTTCCAAGAGACCCAGTACTTC.

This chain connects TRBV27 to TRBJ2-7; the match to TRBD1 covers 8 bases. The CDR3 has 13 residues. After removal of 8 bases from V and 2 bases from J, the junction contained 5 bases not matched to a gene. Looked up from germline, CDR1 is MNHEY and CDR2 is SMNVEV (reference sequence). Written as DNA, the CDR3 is TGTGCCAGCCAGGGGGCGGGAACCTACGAGCAGTACTTC. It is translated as CASQGAGTYEQYF.

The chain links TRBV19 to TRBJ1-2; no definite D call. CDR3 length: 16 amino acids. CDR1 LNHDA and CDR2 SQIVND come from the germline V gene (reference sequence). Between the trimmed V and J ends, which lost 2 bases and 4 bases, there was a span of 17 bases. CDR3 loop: CASSIPGHIPIYGYTF. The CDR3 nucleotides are TGTGCCAGTAGTATACCAGGCCATATACCGATCTATGGCTACACCTTC.

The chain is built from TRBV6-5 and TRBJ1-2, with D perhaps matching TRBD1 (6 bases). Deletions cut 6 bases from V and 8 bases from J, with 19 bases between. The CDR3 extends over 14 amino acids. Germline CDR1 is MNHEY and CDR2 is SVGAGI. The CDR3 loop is CASSLGGGRLGYTF. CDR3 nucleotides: TGTGCCAGCAGCCTCGGGGGGGGGCGACTGGGCTACACCTTC.